This entry lists 16 T cell receptor beta chains sequenced from one sample in a study of blood T cell repertoires in COVID-19. This table comes from immunoSEQ multiplex PCR, and its TCRdb copy is limited to in-frame clones, with some not included. Seen here are 100,000 to 150,000 clones, approximately 90% observed once, and the top ten hold less than 2%. The sample consisted of peripheral blood. The source of these receptors is a human donor in a cohort sampled during active COVID-19.

The V call is TRBV18, the J call TRBJ1-6; the match to TRBD1 covers 9 bases. The germline CDR1 and CDR2 sequences are KGHSH and LQKENI. V trimming: 4 bases; J trimming: 8 bases; junction bases outside the gene matches: 6. The CDR3 length is 15 residues. CDR3 amino acids: CASSLKTGGDSPLHF. CDR3 nucleotide sequence: TGTGCCAGCTCACTGAAGACAGGGGGTGATTCACCCCTCCACTTT.

The rearrangement joins TRBV5-1 to TRBJ2-6; TRBD1 aligns across 11 bases. Trimming at V came to 1 base and at J to 3 bases, leaving 9 bases not matched to a gene. CDR1 is SGHRS and CDR2 is YFSETQ in the germline V gene. The CDR3 is 19 residues long. CDR3 sequence (DNA): TGCGCCAGCAGCTTGTTTGGACAGGGGGCAGAAAATGGGGCCAACGTCCTGACTTTC. Amino acid sequence: CASSLFGQGAENGANVLTF.

Here the CDR3 reads CASRVSGYNEQFF. CDR3 DNA: TGTGCCAGCAGGGTCTCGGGCTACAATGAGCAGTTCTTC. The chain carries TRBV2 and TRBJ2-1; D is uncertain. This CDR3 comprises 13 residues. In germline, CDR1 is SNHLY, CDR2 FYNNEI. Trimming pared 6 bases from V and 3 bases from J, leaving 9 bases between.

The V and J genes are TRBV12-3 or TRBV12-4 and TRBJ1-5, with D unclear. Trimming left V 1 base short and J 7 bases short, with 8 bases between. CDR3 length equals 13 residues. The CDR3 is CASSLGTKQPQHF. The DNA of the CDR3 is TGTGCCAGCAGTTTAGGGACTAAACAGCCCCAGCATTTT.

This clone has only one observation. The chain recombines TRBV6-5 with TRBJ1-2; 8 positions match TRBD1. CDR3 length: 14 amino acids. Germline V gene sequence: CDR1 MNHEY, CDR2 SVGAGI. Losses at the gene ends were 2 bases for V and 7 bases for J; bases not matched to a gene: 6. Here the CDR3 DNA reads TGTGCCAGCAGTTACCCAGGGGGCGGGTTTGGCTACACCTTC. Its protein is CASSYPGGGFGYTF.

The J gene is TRBJ2-3, the V gene TRBV18, with 9 bases fitting TRBD1. V lost 6 bases to trimming and J lost 6 bases; unmatched junction nucleotides: 10. This CDR3 comprises 15 residues. The germline gives CDR1 KGHSH, CDR2 LQKENI. The CDR3 protein is CASSPQTGGKDTQYF. In DNA form, the CDR3 reads TGTGCCAGCTCCCCCCAGACAGGGGGAAAGGATACGCAGTATTTT.

The chain joins TRBV7-6 to TRBJ2-6; D is unresolved. Looked up from germline, CDR1 is SGHVS and CDR2 is FNYEAQ. This CDR3 has 15 amino acids. V shed 5 bases and J shed 1 base, with 9 bases lying between them. The CDR3 region is CASSTQASGANVLTF. CDR3 DNA: TGTGCCAGCAGCACCCAGGCGTCTGGGGCCAACGTCCTGACTTTC.

This sequence joins TRBV5-1 and TRBJ2-3; 13 bases agree with TRBD2. CDR3 length: 16 amino acids. J lost 6 bases, V lost 4 bases, and 8 bases had no gene match. The germline V gene has CDR1 SGHRS and CDR2 YFSETQ. CDR3: CASSKETSGGSDTQYF. CDR3 in DNA: TGCGCCAGCAGCAAGGAGACTAGCGGGGGGTCGGATACGCAGTATTTT.

This rearrangement joins TRBV7-9 to TRBJ2-6; 7 nucleotides agree with TRBD2. J lost 2 bases, V lost 5 bases, and 6 bases had no gene match. The CDR3 length is 16 residues. Germline lookup yields CDR1 SEHNR and CDR2 FQNEAQ (reference sequence). DNA of the CDR3: TGTGCCAGCAGCCCGGGGGGAGGGCCTGGGGCCAACGTCCTGACTTTC. It specifies CASSPGGGPGANVLTF.

The CDR3 DNA follows: TGTGCCAGTACCGGGTACTCCTACAATGAGCAGTTCTTC. This gives the protein CASTGYSYNEQFF. This chain joins TRBV19 and TRBJ2-1; D gene unclear. Germline V gives CDR1 LNHDA, CDR2 SQIVND (reference sequence). The CDR3 totals 13 residues. V lost 7 bases to trimming and J lost 0 bases, with 7 bases between them.

As DNA, the CDR3 is TGTGCCAGCAGCCTCACCTCGGGACTAGTGCCCCTGAATGAGCAGTTCTTC. Protein product: CASSLTSGLVPLNEQFF. The V and J genes are TRBV7-9 and TRBJ2-1; 8 nucleotides agree with TRBD2. Germline V gene lookup returns CDR1 SEHNR and CDR2 FQNEAQ (reference sequence). The CDR3 runs 17 residues. J lost 7 bases, V lost 5 bases, and 16 bases had no gene match.

The gene calls are TRBV21-1 and TRBJ2-7; TRBD2 was called by the table and not checked on the DNA. TRBV21-1 is marked as a pseudogene. This CDR3 region has 17 residues. This CDR3 is CASSKKLAGVSIYEQYF. CDR3 bases: TGTGCCAGCAGCAAAAAGCTAGCGGGGGTATCTATCTACGAGCAGTACTTC.

The rearrangement joins TRBV19 to TRBJ1-1; D unclear. CDR3 length: 13 amino acids. Trimming stripped 5 bases from V and 1 base from J, with 8 bases between. Germline V lookup: CDR1 LNHDA, CDR2 SQIVND (reference sequence). The CDR3 spells CASSQPGNTEAFF. In DNA, the CDR3 is TGTGCCAGTAGTCAACCGGGGAACACTGAAGCTTTCTTT.

This sequence joins TRBV6-2 or TRBV6-3 and TRBJ1-1; 10 bases line up with TRBD1. The CDR3 has 14 amino acids. Germline V CDR1 and CDR2: MNHEY, SVGEGT. Trimming cost V 6 bases and J 5 bases; bases outside gene matches: 6. The CDR3 here is CASSRQGAQTEAFF. The CDR3 nucleotides are TGTGCCAGCAGCCGACAGGGGGCGCAGACTGAAGCTTTCTTT.

The gene calls are TRBV24-1 and TRBJ2-2, with 16 bases lining up with TRBD2. CDR3 length equals 20 residues. V lost 5 bases to trimming and J lost 3 bases; unmatched junction nucleotides: 11. Germline V gene sequence: CDR1 KGHDR, CDR2 SFDVKD. Here the CDR3 reads CATSAQPGTSGRAHTGELFF. The CDR3 DNA is TGTGCCACCAGTGCCCAGCCGGGGACTAGCGGGAGGGCTCACACCGGGGAGCTGTTTTTT.

The chain combines TRBV9 with TRBJ1-1, with 7 positions matching TRBD1. The V gene end was trimmed by 0 bases and the J gene end by 11 bases; junction bases not matched to a gene: 7. Germline lookup yields CDR1 SGDLS and CDR2 YYNGEE. The CDR3 length is 13 residues. The CDR3 nucleotides are TGTGCCAGCAGCGTAGGGCCAGGGGGTGGCGCTTTCTTT. It codes for CASSVGPGGGAFF.